Presented here are 14 T cell receptor beta chains from one specimen sequenced in a study of blood T cells in healthy people across ages. Alongside a J-beta primer mix, a sample-barcoded 5' primer served in a second PCR lasting roughly 7 to 11 cycles. TCRdb re-analysed the 5' RACE reads in MiXCR, keeping a single row per CDR3 protein. The sample holds 700,000 to 950,000 distinct CDR3 sequences; roughly 60% are singletons and the top ten take roughly 22%. The specimen was blood. These receptor sequences come from a man between 25 and 39 years old in good health.

The chain is built from TRBV9 and TRBJ2-7; D perhaps matches TRBD2 (5 bases). The CDR3 extends over 14 amino acids. Trimming stripped 0 bases from V and 3 bases from J, with 10 bases between. Germline CDR1 SGDLS, CDR2 YYNGEE. CDR3 in amino acids: CASSVGGLIYEQYF. The CDR3 DNA sequence: TGTGCCAGCAGCGTAGGAGGGCTTATCTACGAGCAGTACTTC.

This chain uses TRBV18 with TRBJ1-1; D gene uncertain. The germline V gene encodes CDR1 KGHSH and CDR2 LQKENI. The V gene lost 3 bases and the J gene lost 2 bases, with 7 bases spanning the gap. This CDR3 has 13 residues. The CDR3 sequence is CASSPIDNTEAFF. The CDR3 DNA follows: TGTGCCAGCTCACCCATCGACAACACTGAAGCTTTCTTT.

The chain recombines TRBV4-2 with TRBJ2-6; possibly TRBD2 for D (6 bases). V gave up 4 bases and J gave up 2 bases, with 18 bases separating them. The CDR3 has 18 amino acids. In germline, CDR1 is LGHNA, CDR2 YNFKEQ. CDR3 DNA sequence: TGTGCCAGCAGCCGCTCGGCAGCCTGGGAGGCTGGGGCCAACGTCCTGACTTTC. Its protein is CASSRSAAWEAGANVLTF.

This sequence joins TRBV12-3 or TRBV12-4 and TRBJ2-3; tentatively, D is TRBD1 (5 bases). V was trimmed by 6 bases and J by 10 bases, leaving 11 bases between them. This CDR3 spans 11 amino acids. Here the CDR3 reads CASSQQGAQYF. The CDR3 DNA reads TGTGCCAGCAGCCAGCAGGGCGCGCAGTATTTT.

The chain uses TRBV7-9 and TRBJ2-7, with 7 bases identical to TRBD1. This CDR3 is 15 amino acids long. The germline V gene encodes CDR1 SEHNR and CDR2 FQNEAQ (reference sequence). Trimming cost V 3 bases and J 2 bases; bases outside gene matches: 7. DNA for the CDR3: TGTGCCAGCAGCTTCGACAGGGTCCGACCCTACGAGCAGTACTTC. It yields the protein CASSFDRVRPYEQYF.

The V and J genes are TRBV7-9 and TRBJ1-6, with D perhaps matching TRBD1 (6 bases). V was pared by 5 bases and J by 8 bases, with 10 bases between. The germline CDR1 and CDR2 sequences are SEHNR and FQNEAQ (reference sequence). CDR3 length: 13 residues. CDR3 sequence reads: CASSPTGDSPLHF. The CDR3 DNA reads TGTGCCAGCAGCCCGACAGGAGATTCACCCCTCCACTTT.

There are a few counts of this clonotype. The chain links TRBV12-3 or TRBV12-4 to TRBJ2-1; D gene unclear. Trimming cost V 7 bases and J 2 bases, with 12 bases left between them. The CDR3 has 14 residues. CDR3 bases: TGTGCCAGCAAGCGTGAAACCCCCTACAATGAGCAGTTCTTC. Its protein product is CASKRETPYNEQFF.

This sequence joins TRBV29-1 and TRBJ2-1, with no clear D. The J call could be wrong; TRBJ2-7 is a better fit for the DNA end. Germline assignment: CDR1 SQVTM and CDR2 ANQGSEA. The CDR3 has 12 residues. The CDR3 DNA reads as TGCAGCGTTGCAGGAGACGCTATTGAGCAGTACTTC. Translation: CSVAGDAIEQYF.

This clonotype was observed many times. The chain employs TRBV7-2 and TRBJ2-7; 8 bases agree with TRBD1. V shed 3 bases, J shed 3 bases, and the junction held 7 bases outside the gene matches. Germline V lookup: CDR1 SGHTA, CDR2 FQGNSA. The CDR3 sequence is 15 residues long. The CDR3 region has the DNA TGTGCCAGCAGCTTTTCCGGGACAGGCCACTACGAGCAGTACTTC. Translation: CASSFSGTGHYEQYF.

This clonotype appeared once. The gene calls are TRBV5-6 and TRBJ2-1; a weak D match, TRBD2 (6 bases). Trimming removed 7 bases at V and 3 bases at J, with 20 bases between. The CDR3 consists of 16 residues. Per germline, CDR1 SGHDT and CDR2 YYEEEE. The CDR3 region is CASCPPPGDNYNEQFF. CDR3 sequence (DNA): TGTGCCAGCTGCCCACCTCCGGGGGATAACTACAATGAGCAGTTCTTC.

The genes are TRBV28 and TRBJ1-5; D ambiguous. The V gene lost 9 bases and the J gene lost 2 bases, with 14 bases spanning the gap. Germline V gives CDR1 MDHEN, CDR2 SYDVKM. This CDR3 contains 14 residues. The CDR3 nucleotides are TGTGCCAGTGGTAAGGGTAATGGCAATCAGCCCCAGCATTTT. Translating gives CASGKGNGNQPQHF.

V gene TRBV28 combines with J gene TRBJ1-2; TRBD1 might be the D (5 bases). Germline assignment: CDR1 MDHEN and CDR2 SYDVKM. There are 13 residues in the CDR3. V was clipped by 8 bases and J by 4 bases, with 14 bases between them. Here the CDR3 DNA reads TGTGCCAGCGACGAGACAGCAAGCTATGGCTACACCTTC. Amino acid sequence: CASDETASYGYTF.

The chain links TRBV20-1 to TRBJ2-1; no clear D gene. V lost 5 bases and J 7 bases, leaving 9 bases between the germline ends. Per germline, CDR1 DFQATT and CDR2 SNEGSKA (reference sequence). There are 11 residues in the CDR3. The CDR3 protein is CSALALNEQFF. CDR3 nucleotides: TGCAGTGCTTTAGCCTTGAATGAGCAGTTCTTC.

The rearrangement links TRBV7-9 to TRBJ1-1; 10 bases match TRBD1. V trimming: 4 bases; J trimming: 3 bases; junction bases outside the gene matches: 5. The CDR3 length is 15 residues. Germline CDR1 and CDR2: SEHNR and FQNEAQ (reference sequence). The CDR3 DNA follows: TGTGCCAGCAGCTGGACCGGGACAGGGGACACTGAAGCTTTCTTT. Its protein is CASSWTGTGDTEAFF.